The following is a T cell receptor beta chain sequence with its context. The data were obtained in a study of T cells in tuberculosis. The V and J ends lost 2 bases and 2 bases, in that order; junction bases with no gene match: 4. This CDR3 is built from 15 residues. Germline assignment: CDR1 ENHRY and CDR2 SYGVKD. Generated by immunoSEQ multiplex PCR, the TCRdb table keeps only in-frame clones and is missing some. The data show about 59,000 clones, 80% to 85% seen once. Cells were sorted from thawed PBMC rested overnight and stained with GMM-loaded CD1B tetramer, viability dye and anti-CD3. The lipid loaded on the CD1B tetramers was C32 glucose monomycolate from Rhodococcus equi.

The J gene is TRBJ1-1, the V gene TRBV10-3; 8 bases match TRBD1. The sequenced sample consisted of CD1b-GMM tetramer-negative cells sorted from PBMCs. The clonotype comes from an adult woman with latent tuberculosis. As DNA, the CDR3 is TGTGCCATCAGTGAGGACAGGGGTGGAAACACTGAAGCTTTCTTT. It encodes CAISEDRGGNTEAFF.